These 27 T cell receptor beta chains originate from one sample sequenced in a study of identical twins. TCRdb reanalysed the 5' RACE reads using MiXCR and keeps one entry per CDR3 protein. This table has roughly 570,000 distinct CDR3 sequences, 9% to 10% appearing once. The data also belong to a second study, concerning yellow fever vaccine responses in identical twins.

Sequenced: PBMCs. The receptor source for this set is a woman aged 18-29 years in good health.

The CDR3 DNA sequence: TGTGCCAGCAGTTATAGCGCCTCGGGACAGGTGGAGACCCAGTACTTC. Residues: CASSYSASGQVETQYF. The rearrangement uses TRBV27 and TRBJ2-5, with 8 positions matching TRBD1. The CDR3 runs 16 residues. The germline V gene has CDR1 MNHEY and CDR2 SMNVEV (reference sequence). After removal of 4 bases from V and 5 bases from J, the junction contained 12 bases not matched to a gene.

This clonotype has more than one count but fewer than ten. This chain joins TRBV28 and TRBJ2-3, with TRBD1 matching over 8 bases. This CDR3 has 16 residues. J was trimmed by 5 bases and V by 6 bases; bases with no gene match: 13. Germline V gene lookup returns CDR1 MDHEN and CDR2 SYDVKM. CDR3 DNA: TGTGCCAGCAGCGAAAGCCTCGGACAGGGCCGAGATACGCAGTATTTT. Encoded protein: CASSESLGQGRDTQYF.

The V and J genes are TRBV5-1 and TRBJ2-3, with 15 bases fitting TRBD2. V lost 4 bases, J lost 2 bases, and 11 bases stayed unmatched. CDR1 and CDR2 (germline): SGHRS, YFSETQ. CDR3 length: 19 residues. The CDR3 bases are TGCGCCAGCAGCGCCGTCCCGGGACTAGCGGGGGGCCCCACAGATACGCAGTATTTT. Its protein is CASSAVPGLAGGPTDTQYF.

The rearrangement links TRBV6-7 to TRBJ1-5; the D gene is possibly TRBD1 (6 bases). TRBV6-7 is classed as an ORF, of uncertain function. CDR3 length equals 15 residues. Between the trimmed V and J ends, which lost 8 bases and 6 bases, there was a span of 20 bases. CDR3 bases: TGTGCCAGCTTCGGTAGTTACAGGGTGGCTCAGCCCCAGCATTTT. As protein: CASFGSYRVAQPQHF.

The chain is built from TRBV5-1 and TRBJ2-7; D is possibly TRBD2 (7 bases). V lost 4 bases and J 1 base, leaving 15 bases between the germline ends. This CDR3 has 15 amino acids. Looked up from germline, CDR1 is SGHRS and CDR2 is YFSETQ. The CDR3 here is CASSGGAFGSYEQYF. CDR3 DNA: TGCGCCAGCAGCGGGGGGGCTTTTGGGTCCTACGAGCAGTACTTC.

In this sample, this clonotype turned up many times. The chain combines TRBV11-1 with TRBJ2-3, with 7 positions matching TRBD2. The CDR3 is 16 residues long. With V trimmed by 0 bases and J by 3 bases, 6 bases remained unmatched. Germline-derived CDR1 and CDR2 are SGHAT and FQDESV (reference sequence). The CDR3: CASSLAGLGRTDTQYF. In DNA form, the CDR3 reads TGTGCCAGCAGCTTAGCAGGACTAGGGCGGACAGATACGCAGTATTTT.

This clonotype was found a few times. The chain uses TRBV7-2 and TRBJ2-1; 7 bases align to TRBD2. The ends lost 1 base at V and 7 bases at J; junction bases unmatched: 7. Germline V gene sequence: CDR1 SGHTA, CDR2 FQGNSA. CDR3 size: 15 residues. In DNA, the CDR3 is TGTGCCAGCAGCTTAGTGGGGAGGGCCTCAAATGAGCAGTTCTTC. Its translation is CASSLVGRASNEQFF.

The chain uses TRBV7-2 and TRBJ1-5; no reliable D call. CDR1 SGHTA and CDR2 FQGNSA come from the germline V gene. The CDR3 covers 15 residues. V lost 1 base and J 5 bases, leaving 12 bases between the germline ends. The DNA of the CDR3 is TGTGCCAGCAGCTTAGAGGCAACAGCCGATCAGCCCCAGCATTTT. Its protein product is CASSLEATADQPQHF.

The chain has TRBV19 and TRBJ2-7, with 8 positions matching TRBD1. The CDR3 covers 16 residues. V lost 6 bases, J lost 2 bases, and 12 bases stayed unmatched. The V gene's germline CDR1 is LNHDA and CDR2 SQIVND (reference sequence). The CDR3 spells CASSQWEGTGTYEQYF. The CDR3, as DNA: TGTGCCAGTAGCCAATGGGAAGGGACAGGCACCTACGAGCAGTACTTC.

Ten or more counts support this clonotype. The rearrangement joins TRBV7-8 to TRBJ2-1; 7 bases line up with TRBD1. This CDR3 comprises 12 residues. With 0 bases clipped from V and 10 bases from J, the junction kept 0 bases outside the gene matches. Germline V lookup: CDR1 SGHVS, CDR2 FQNEAQ. CDR3 protein: CASSLAGQEQFF. The CDR3 DNA sequence: TGTGCCAGCAGCTTAGCGGGACAGGAGCAGTTCTTC. Together with reference TRBV7-8 and TRBJ2-1, the CDR3 gives the full variable domain: GAGVSQSPRYKVAKRGQDVALRCDPISGHVSLFWYQQALGQGPEFLTYFQNEAQLDKSGLPSDRFFAERPEGSVSTLKIQRTQQEDSAVYLCASSLAGQEQFFGPGTRLTVL.

This chain joins TRBV7-3 and TRBJ2-5; 9 bases agree with TRBD1. This CDR3 is built from 13 residues. The V and J ends lost 6 bases and 6 bases, in that order; junction bases with no gene match: 5. CDR1 and CDR2 from the germline V gene are SGHTA and FQGTGA. This CDR3 is CASSYRGQQTQYF. The CDR3 DNA reads as TGTGCCAGCAGTTACAGGGGGCAGCAGACCCAGTACTTC.

This clonotype was observed a few times. V usage is TRBV25-1 and J usage is TRBJ2-5; D is undetermined. The germline gives CDR1 MGHDK, CDR2 SYGVNS. V lost 3 bases, J lost 3 bases, and 2 bases lay in between. The CDR3 loop spans 11 amino acids. The CDR3 is CASSEKETQYF. CDR3 DNA sequence: TGTGCCAGCAGTGAGAAAGAGACCCAGTACTTC.

This clonotype showed up just a few times. The genes are TRBV12-3 or TRBV12-4 and TRBJ1-6; D unresolved. With 2 bases removed from V and 6 bases from J, the gap between germline ends came to 14 bases. This CDR3 region has 16 residues. In DNA form, the CDR3 reads TGTGCCAGCAGTTTAAAAATTTCGGGATCTAATTCACCCCTCCACTTT. It yields the protein CASSLKISGSNSPLHF.

This clonotype showed up many times. CDR3 loop: CASRGGVQPQHF. The CDR3 DNA reads TGTGCCAGCAGAGGAGGGGTTCAGCCCCAGCATTTT. The chain uses TRBV2 and TRBJ1-5; D might be TRBD1 (5 bases). Germline V gene data show CDR1 as SNHLY and CDR2 as FYNNEI. CDR3 length: 12 amino acids. Trimming took off 6 bases at V and 6 bases at J, with 9 bases between the two ends. Full variable domain (outside the CDR3, taken from reference TRBV2 and TRBJ1-5): EPEVTQTPSHQVTQMGQEVILRCVPISNHLYFYWYRQILGQKVEFLVSFYNNEISEKSEIFDDQFSVERPDGSNFTLKIRSTKLEDSAMYFCASRGGVQPQHFGDGTRLSIL.

The genes are TRBV20-1 and TRBJ1-2; D remains ambiguous. Germline V gene lookup returns CDR1 DFQATT and CDR2 SNEGSKA (reference sequence). There are 13 residues in the CDR3. V was clipped by 2 bases and J by 4 bases, with 11 bases between them. DNA for the CDR3: TGCAGTGCTAGATTGCCCTCCAGCTATGGCTACACCTTC. It specifies CSARLPSSYGYTF.

This clonotype was observed at least ten times. A single base separates this from a much larger clone, so it may be a read error. The chain recombines TRBV11-2 with TRBJ1-1; D unclear. Trimming removed 1 base at V and 1 base at J, with 7 bases between. CDR3 length equals 14 residues. CDR1 and CDR2 (germline): SGHAT, FQNNGV. The CDR3 loop is CASSLGPANTEAFF. CDR3 nucleotide sequence: TGTGCCAGCAGCTTAGGGCCAGCGAACACTGAAGCTTTCTTT.

This chain links TRBV3-1 with TRBJ2-5; TRBD2 agrees at 7 bases. The V gene end was trimmed by 4 bases and the J gene end by 0 bases; junction bases not matched to a gene: 8. The CDR3 is 16 residues long. Germline V gene lookup returns CDR1 LGHDT and CDR2 YNNKEL (reference sequence). In nucleotides, the CDR3 is TGTGCCAGCAGCCGTGCCACTAGCGCGTACCAAGAGACCCAGTACTTC. The encoded protein is CASSRATSAYQETQYF.

This clonotype showed up just once. The chain links TRBV12-3 or TRBV12-4 to TRBJ2-1; possibly TRBD2 for D (6 bases). The CDR3 spans 18 residues. V shed 3 bases and J shed 0 bases, with 18 bases lying between them. CDR3 sequence: CASSFWDSGGFSYNEQFF. The CDR3 DNA reads TGTGCCAGCAGTTTCTGGGATAGCGGAGGGTTCTCCTACAATGAGCAGTTCTTC.

This clonotype appeared a single time. The chain joins TRBV13 to TRBJ2-7; 7 bases align to TRBD1. V was pared by 6 bases and J by 6 bases, with 8 bases of the junction left unmatched. Germline lookup yields CDR1 PRHDT and CDR2 FYEKMQ (reference sequence). The CDR3 runs 13 residues. The CDR3 is CASSGEGGFEQYF. The CDR3 DNA follows: TGTGCCAGCAGTGGGGAAGGGGGCTTCGAGCAGTACTTC.

This clonotype turned up a few times. The rearrangement uses TRBV5-1 and TRBJ2-5, with D maybe TRBD1 (6 bases). Trimming left V 4 bases short and J 2 bases short, with 15 bases between. In germline, CDR1 is SGHRS, CDR2 YFSETQ. The CDR3 runs to 15 residues. The CDR3 is CASSRTGQNQETQYF. The CDR3 DNA follows: TGCGCCAGCAGCAGAACAGGACAGAATCAAGAGACCCAGTACTTC.

Ten or more counts support this clonotype. The chain has TRBV5-1 and TRBJ2-7, with D unclear. Looked up from germline, CDR1 is SGHRS and CDR2 is YFSETQ. V lost 0 bases, J lost 6 bases, and 10 bases lay in between. The CDR3 totals 13 residues. CDR3 residues: CASSLDEHPEQYF. The CDR3 region has the DNA TGCGCCAGCAGCTTGGATGAGCATCCCGAGCAGTACTTC.

In its sample, this clonotype was seen a few times. This chain connects TRBV6-5 to TRBJ2-7; TRBD2 is a possible D gene (6 bases). V was shortened by 2 bases and J by 1 base, with 12 bases between the two germline ends. This CDR3 has 15 residues. CDR1 and CDR2 (germline): MNHEY, SVGAGI. The CDR3 nucleotides are TGTGCCAGCAGTTACGGGGCAGGGAGGTCCTACGAGCAGTACTTC. Protein product: CASSYGAGRSYEQYF.

The chain joins TRBV20-1 to TRBJ2-1, with 9 bases lining up with TRBD1. Per germline, CDR1 DFQATT and CDR2 SNEGSKA (reference sequence). The V and J ends lost 2 bases and 4 bases, in that order; junction bases with no gene match: 3. The CDR3 consists of 14 residues. The CDR3 loop is CSARRDREYNEQFF. Written as DNA, the CDR3 is TGCAGTGCTAGAAGGGACAGGGAGTACAATGAGCAGTTCTTC.

This clonotype was picked up many times. The rearrangement links TRBV7-9 to TRBJ2-1; TRBD2 might be the D (5 bases). The CDR3 covers 15 residues. The V gene lost 5 bases and the J gene lost 2 bases, with 13 bases spanning the gap. The V gene's germline CDR1 is SEHNR and CDR2 FQNEAQ (reference sequence). Written as DNA, the CDR3 is TGTGCCAGCAGCGCAAGCGGAGCAGCCTACAATGAGCAGTTCTTC. Translated, it gives CASSASGAAYNEQFF.

At least ten counts were recorded for this clonotype. The rearrangement joins TRBV6-1 to TRBJ2-1, with TRBD2 matching over 9 bases. The germline CDR1 and CDR2 sequences are MNHNS and SASEGT. V was pared by 8 bases and J by 4 bases, with 6 bases of the junction left unmatched. This CDR3 is built from 14 residues. This CDR3 is CASSGLAVYNEQFF. The CDR3 nucleotides are TGTGCCAGCTCGGGACTAGCAGTGTACAATGAGCAGTTCTTC.

Regarding this clonotype: Without the conserved terminal phenylalanine or tryptophan, this CDR3 likely stems from a read error. This chain uses TRBV7-9 with TRBJ2-3, with D perhaps being TRBD1 or TRBD2 (5 bases each). V lost 5 bases, J lost 2 bases, and 14 bases lay in between. Per the germline V gene, CDR1 is SEHNR and CDR2 is FQNEAQ (reference sequence). This CDR3 is 15 amino acids long. Written as DNA, the CDR3 is TGTGCCAGCAGCCCTGGACGGGGCAACACAGATACGCAGTATTAT. Amino acid sequence: CASSPGRGNTDTQYY.

This clonotype was counted only a few times. This chain uses TRBV21-1 with TRBJ2-6; no check of the table's D call, TRBD1, against the DNA was made. TRBV21-1 is termed a pseudogene. The CDR3 loop spans 19 amino acids. The CDR3 region has the DNA TGTGCCAGCAGCAAAGATTGGAGGGGGTTGCGGTCTGGGGCCAACGTCCTGACTTTC. Its protein product is CASSKDWRGLRSGANVLTF.